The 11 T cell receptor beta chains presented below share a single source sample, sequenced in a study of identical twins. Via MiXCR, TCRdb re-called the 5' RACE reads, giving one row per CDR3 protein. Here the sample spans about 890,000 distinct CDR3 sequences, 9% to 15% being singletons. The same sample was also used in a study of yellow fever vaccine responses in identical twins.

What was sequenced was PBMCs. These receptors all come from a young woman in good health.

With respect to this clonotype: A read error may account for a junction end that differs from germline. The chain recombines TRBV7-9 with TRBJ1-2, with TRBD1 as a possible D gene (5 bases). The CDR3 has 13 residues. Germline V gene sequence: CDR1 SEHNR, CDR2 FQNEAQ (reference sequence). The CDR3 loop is CASSASRDGHPSF. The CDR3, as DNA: TGTGCCAGCAGCGCATCCCGGGACGGCCATCCGAGCTTC.

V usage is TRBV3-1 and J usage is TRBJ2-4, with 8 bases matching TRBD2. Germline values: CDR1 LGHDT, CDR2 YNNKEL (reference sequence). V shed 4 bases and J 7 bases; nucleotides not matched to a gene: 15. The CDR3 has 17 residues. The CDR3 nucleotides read TGTGCCAGCAGCCTCTATCGGAATAGCGGGACGGGGAACATTCAGTACTTC. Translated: CASSLYRNSGTGNIQYF.

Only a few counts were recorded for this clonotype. CDR3 in DNA: TGCGCCAGCAGCCAAGTCTTCGGGACAGGGGACAACTATGGCTACACCTTC. Amino acid sequence: CASSQVFGTGDNYGYTF. This rearrangement joins TRBV4-1 to TRBJ1-2, with TRBD1 identical over 10 bases. The J segment lost 2 bases and the V segment lost 1 base, leaving 7 bases of the junction unmatched. The CDR3 runs 17 residues. The germline CDR1 and CDR2 sequences are MGHRA and YSYEKL.

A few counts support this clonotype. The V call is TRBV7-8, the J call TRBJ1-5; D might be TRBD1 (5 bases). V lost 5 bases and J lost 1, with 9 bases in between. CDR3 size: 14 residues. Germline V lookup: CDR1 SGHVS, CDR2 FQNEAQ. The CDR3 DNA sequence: TGTGCCAGCAGCCCAGGGTTCAGCAATCAGCCCCAGCATTTT. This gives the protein CASSPGFSNQPQHF.

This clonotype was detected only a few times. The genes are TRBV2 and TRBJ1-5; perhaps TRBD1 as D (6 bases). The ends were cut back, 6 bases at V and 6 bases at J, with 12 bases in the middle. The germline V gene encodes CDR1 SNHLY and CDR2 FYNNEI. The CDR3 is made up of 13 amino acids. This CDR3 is CASRHREGQPQHF. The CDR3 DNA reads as TGTGCCAGCAGGCACAGGGAGGGTCAGCCCCAGCATTTT.

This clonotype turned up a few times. This chain's CDR3 is CASSYGSGRGPYEQYF. Written as DNA, the CDR3 is TGTGCCAGCAGTTACGGTAGCGGGAGAGGACCCTACGAGCAGTACTTC. The chain uses TRBV6-5 and TRBJ2-7; 9 positions agree with TRBD2. CDR1 and CDR2 from the germline V gene are MNHEY and SVGAGI. With V trimmed by 2 bases and J by 2 bases, 7 bases remained unmatched. There are 16 residues in the CDR3.

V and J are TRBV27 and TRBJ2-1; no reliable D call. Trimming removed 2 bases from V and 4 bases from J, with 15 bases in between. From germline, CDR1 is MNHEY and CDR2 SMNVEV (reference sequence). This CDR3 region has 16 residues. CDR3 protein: CASSLAEFMTYNEQFF. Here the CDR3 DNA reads TGTGCCAGCAGTTTAGCCGAGTTTATGACGTACAATGAGCAGTTCTTC.

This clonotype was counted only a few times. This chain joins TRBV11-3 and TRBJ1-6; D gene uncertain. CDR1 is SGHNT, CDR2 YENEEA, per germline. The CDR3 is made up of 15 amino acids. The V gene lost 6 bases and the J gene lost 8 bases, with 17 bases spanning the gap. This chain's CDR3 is CASSKHGLKDSPLHF. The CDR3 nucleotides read TGTGCCAGCAGTAAACACGGACTAAAGGATTCACCCCTCCACTTT.

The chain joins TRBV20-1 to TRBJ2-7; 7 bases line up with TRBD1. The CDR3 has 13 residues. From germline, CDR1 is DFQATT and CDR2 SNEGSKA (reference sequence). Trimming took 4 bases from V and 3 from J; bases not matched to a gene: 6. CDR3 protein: CSATGTEDYEQYV. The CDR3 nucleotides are TGCAGTGCTACCGGGACAGAAGACTACGAGCAGTACGTC.

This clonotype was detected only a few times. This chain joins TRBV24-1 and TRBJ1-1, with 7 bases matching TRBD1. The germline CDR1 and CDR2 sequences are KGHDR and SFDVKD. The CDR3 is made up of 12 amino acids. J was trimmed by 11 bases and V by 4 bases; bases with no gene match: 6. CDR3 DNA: TGTGCCACCAGTGAAACAGGGGTGGAGGCTTTCTTT. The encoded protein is CATSETGVEAFF.

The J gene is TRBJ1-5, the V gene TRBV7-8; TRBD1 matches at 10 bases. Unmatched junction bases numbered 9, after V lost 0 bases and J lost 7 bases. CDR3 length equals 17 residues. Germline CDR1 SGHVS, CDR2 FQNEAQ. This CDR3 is CASSLAGDRGGWQPQHF. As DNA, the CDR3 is TGTGCCAGCAGCTTAGCTGGGGACAGGGGAGGGTGGCAGCCCCAGCATTTT.